The following is a TCR beta chain sequence with its context. Seattle cases were enrolled at active infection and followed longitudinally. This sample stems from a study of blood T cell repertoires in COVID-19. Some clones are missing from TCRdb's copy, which holds only in-frame ones; the method was immunoSEQ multiplex PCR. The sample consists of around 300,000 clones, around 88% of them appearing once. This receptor was obtained from a woman in her 70s with COVID-19, enrolled during active disease. The sample consisted of peripheral blood.

This CDR3 is CATSDSGGLGTDTQYF. The CDR3 region has the DNA TGTGCCACCAGTGACTCAGGGGGGCTAGGCACAGATACGCAGTATTTT. V gene TRBV24-1 combines with J gene TRBJ2-3, with D perhaps matching TRBD1 (7 bases). CDR3 length: 16 amino acids. Trimming stripped 4 bases from V and 1 base from J, with 14 bases between. Germline V CDR1 and CDR2: KGHDR, SFDVKD.